This T cell receptor beta chain is drawn from a study of blood T cell repertoires in COVID-19. Background on the study: COVID-19 samples collected from the United States, Italy and Spain covered acute and convalescent phases. The analysed material was cDNA or gDNA that came from T cells, B-cell-depleted T cells, or PBMCs.

From germline, CDR1 is SNHLY and CDR2 FYNNEI. The CDR3 has 19 residues. V lost 7 bases, J lost 6 bases, and 22 bases stayed unmatched. In the original workflow: By means of reference gene primer amplification, nucleated cell counts were estimated. Sequencing used immunoSEQ multiplex PCR; TCRdb keeps in-frame clones, though not all of them. V and J calls and clone size are given by that table; D and trimming were obtained from the DNA. The sample holds 55,000 to 90,000 clones; 70% to 90% are singletons and the top ten take roughly 1.5%. The chain links TRBV2 to TRBJ2-3, with 10 bases that match TRBD2. The TCR comes from a human donor in a cohort sampled during active COVID-19. The sequenced sample consisted of peripheral blood. CDR3 sequence (DNA): TGTGCCAGCACCTCGTTAGCGGGAGGCTCCCTGGGGATGGGGGATACGCAGTATTTT. It encodes CASTSLAGGSLGMGDTQYF.